These 4 T cell receptor beta chains were all obtained from the same sample, sequenced in a study of T-cell memory formation after mild COVID-19. TCRdb passed the 5' RACE reads through MiXCR, listing each CDR3 protein once. The sample includes around 300,000 distinct CDR3 sequences, 18% of them seen just once. The sequencing input was PBMCs or a T cell subset sorted from them (not recorded which). The receptors come from a man aged 18-30 years who had mild COVID-19 (a few samples of this study predate the infection). Cell type and time point are not known.

This chain links TRBV19 with TRBJ2-3; a weak D match, TRBD1 (6 bases). Germline lookup yields CDR1 LNHDA and CDR2 SQIVND (reference sequence). This CDR3 has 14 amino acids. V gave up 10 bases and J gave up 4 bases, with 18 bases separating them. The CDR3 protein is CATSRGSFPDTQYF. The CDR3 DNA sequence: TGTGCCACCAGCAGGGGATCATTCCCAGATACGCAGTATTTT.

The chain employs TRBV5-1 and TRBJ2-7; 11 positions agree with TRBD1. V lost 5 bases and J lost 2; bases outside the gene matches: 0. The length of the CDR3 is 13 residues. CDR1 is SGHRS and CDR2 is YFSETQ in the germline V gene. The CDR3 region has the DNA TGCGCCAGCAGGGGACAGGGGGCCTACGAGCAGTACTTC. This sequence encodes CASRGQGAYEQYF. Complete variable domain (other parts from reference TRBV5-1 and TRBJ2-7): KAGVTQTPRYLIKTRGQQVTLSCSPISGHRSVSWYQQTPGQGLQFLFEYFSETQRNKGNFPGRFSGRQFSNSRSEMNVSTLELGDSALYLCASRGQGAYEQYFGPGTRLTVT.

Only a few counts were recorded for this clonotype. The CDR3 coding sequence is TGCGCCAGCAGCCGCGGACGGACTAGCTCCGGGGAAGAGACCCAGTACTTC. Its protein is CASSRGRTSSGEETQYF. The gene calls are TRBV5-1 and TRBJ2-5; TRBD2 aligns across 8 bases. V dropped 4 bases and J dropped 3; count of bases not matched to a gene: 14. This CDR3 has 17 residues. The germline V gene has CDR1 SGHRS and CDR2 YFSETQ. The variable domain in full, completed from reference TRBV5-1 and TRBJ2-5, reads KAGVTQTPRYLIKTRGQQVTLSCSPISGHRSVSWYQQTPGQGLQFLFEYFSETQRNKGNFPGRFSGRQFSNSRSEMNVSTLELGDSALYLCASSRGRTSSGEETQYFGPGTRLLVL.

This clonotype was seen just once. CDR3 in amino acids: CSVQPISTAFF. As DNA, the CDR3 is TGCAGCGTTCAACCGATAAGTACTGCTTTCTTT. V gene TRBV29-1 combines with J gene TRBJ1-1, with no clear D. Deletions cut 5 bases from V and 11 bases from J, with 15 bases between. CDR3 length equals 11 residues. CDR1 and CDR2 (germline): SQVTM, ANQGSEA.